This TCR beta chain stems from a study of vaccination and CD4 T cells after COVID-19. Findings and limits, study-wide: Spike mono-reactivity was shown by 304 of 307 vaccine-specific clones in convalescent patients.

Germline loops: CDR1 DFQATT, CDR2 SNEGSKA (reference sequence). The V and J ends lost 3 bases and 1 base respectively, with 10 bases between them. This CDR3 comprises 14 residues. Noted treatment: approximately 9-day PBMC culture with coronavirus spike peptide pools or control peptides (ViraFEST assay). The Oncomine TCR Beta short-read assay was what sequenced the DNA obtained from cultured CD4+ T cells. TCRdb used MiXCR to reprocess the PCR reads, holding one entry per CDR3 protein. Of over 10,000 distinct CDR3 sequences listed, 45% to 60% are singletons. About this clonotype: Its antigen is still unknown.

The receptor comes from a human donor who had recovered from COVID-19. V usage is TRBV20-1 and J usage is TRBJ2-4, with D uncertain. The sequencing sample was made of CD4+ T cells from blood, cultured in vitro. CDR3: CSASRVGAKNIQYF. In nucleotides, the CDR3 is TGCAGTGCTAGCCGAGTTGGGGCCAAAAACATTCAGTACTTC.